The entry below gives a single T cell receptor beta chain sequence along with its context. This entry belongs to a study of Graves' ophthalmopathy and Graves' hyperthyroidism. Amplified TCR beta CDR3 regions were obtained using RNA transcripts as template. RT-PCR was first run with HTBI primers, then multiplex PCR in a second round. Using its own MiXCR run on the multiplex PCR reads, TCRdb lists one record per CDR3 protein. Here the sample spans hundreds of thousands of distinct CDR3 sequences, about two fifths being singletons. This TCR was recovered from an adult man with Graves' ophthalmopathy. Sequenced material: peripheral blood.

As DNA, the CDR3 is TGTGCCAGCAGCTCACAGGGCTTCGGGGAGCTGTTTTTT. This translates into CASSSQGFGELFF. This rearrangement joins TRBV7-3 to TRBJ2-2; maybe TRBD1 (6 bases). CDR1 SGHTA and CDR2 FQGTGA come from the germline V gene. This CDR3 is 13 amino acids long. Trimming took off 4 bases at V and 7 bases at J, with 10 bases between the two ends.